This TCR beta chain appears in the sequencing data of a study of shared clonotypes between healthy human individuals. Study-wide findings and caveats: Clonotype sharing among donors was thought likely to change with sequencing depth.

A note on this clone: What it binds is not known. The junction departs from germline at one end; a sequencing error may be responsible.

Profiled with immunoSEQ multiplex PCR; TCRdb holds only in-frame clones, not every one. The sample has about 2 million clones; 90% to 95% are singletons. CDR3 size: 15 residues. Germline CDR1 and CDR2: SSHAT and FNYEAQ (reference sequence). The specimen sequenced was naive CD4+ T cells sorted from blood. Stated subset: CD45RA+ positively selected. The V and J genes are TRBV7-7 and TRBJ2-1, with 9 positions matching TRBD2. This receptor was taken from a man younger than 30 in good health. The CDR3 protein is CASSPGLAFIHEQFF. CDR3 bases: TGTGCTAGCAGCCCCGGACTAGCGTTCATTCATGAGCAGTTCTTC.